These 18 T cell receptor beta chains were all obtained from the same sample, sequenced in a study of tumor-infiltrating lymphocytes in primary liver carcinoma. With roughly 500 ng total RNA as template and a constant-region primer, TCR beta cDNA was made. It was through three nested multiplex PCR rounds of slightly modified ARM-PCR that TCR beta libraries arose. Researchers ran the first two PCR rounds for ten to eleven cycles each with TRBV1-TRBV30 forward primers and a C-beta reverse primer. Via MiXCR, TCRdb re-called the multiplex PCR reads, giving one row per CDR3 protein. The sample has fewer than 350,000 distinct CDR3 sequences; 65% are singletons. It was unsorted whole blood that yielded blood RNA, and germline DNA was also extracted. The sample taken for sequencing was peripheral blood. These receptors all stem from a man in his forties with primary liver carcinoma and hepatitis B virus infection.

The genes are TRBV7-9 and TRBJ2-1; 16 nucleotides match TRBD2. This CDR3 comprises 19 residues. J was trimmed by 1 base and V by 5 bases; bases with no gene match: 8. The germline CDR1 and CDR2 sequences are SEHNR and FQNEAQ (reference sequence). The CDR3: CASSPGTSGRAWSYNEQFF. CDR3 DNA sequence: TGTGCCAGCAGCCCAGGGACTAGCGGGAGGGCCTGGTCCTACAATGAGCAGTTCTTC. Filled out from reference TRBV7-9 and TRBJ2-1, the complete variable domain reads DTGVSQNPRHKITKRGQNVTFRCDPISEHNRLYWYRQTLGQGPEFLTYFQNEAQLEKSRLLSDRFSAERPKGSFSTLEIQRTEQGDSAMYLCASSPGTSGRAWSYNEQFFGPGTRLTVL.

The rearrangement joins TRBV10-1 to TRBJ2-7, with 8 positions matching TRBD1. The CDR3 sequence is 15 residues long. Germline CDR1 WNHNN, CDR2 SYGVQD (reference sequence). Losses at the gene ends were 1 base for V and 2 bases for J; bases not matched to a gene: 4. CDR3 loop: CASSEYDRGPYEQYF. DNA for the CDR3: TGCGCCAGCAGTGAGTACGACAGGGGCCCCTACGAGCAGTACTTC.

Points on this clonotype: The junction shows a germline mismatch at one end, possibly a read error. The chain carries TRBV28 and TRBJ2-3; D gene unclear. CDR3 length: 13 residues. Germline V lookup: CDR1 MDHEN, CDR2 SYDVKM. Here the CDR3 DNA reads TGTGCCCGCAGCCTTACAGGCACAGATACGCAGTATTTT. Amino acid sequence: CARSLTGTDTQYF.

The rearrangement joins TRBV5-1 to TRBJ1-4; 9 bases are a match to TRBD1. Germline V lookup: CDR1 SGHRS, CDR2 YFSETQ. V was pared by 2 bases and J by 2 bases, with 1 base of the junction left unmatched. The CDR3 extends over 15 amino acids. In nucleotides, the CDR3 is TGCGCCAGCAGCTTACAGGGGGCGACTAATGAAAAACTGTTTTTT. It codes for CASSLQGATNEKLFF.

This chain uses TRBV25-1 with TRBJ2-7; D is uncertain. Germline values: CDR1 MGHDK, CDR2 SYGVNS. V lost 2 bases, J lost 5 bases, and 7 bases lay in between. The CDR3 has 12 residues. The CDR3 DNA follows: TGTGCCAGCAGTGAAATAACGGACGAGCAGTACTTC. This codes for CASSEITDEQYF.

Points on this clonotype: The junction departs from germline at one end; a sequencing error may be responsible. The chain carries TRBV10-3 and TRBJ2-1; TRBD2 might be the D (5 bases). The length of the CDR3 is 15 residues. Germline CDR1 reads ENHRY; CDR2 reads SYGVKD. CDR3 protein: CASSYDMDCYNEQSF. For the CDR3, the DNA is TGTGCCAGCAGTTACGATATGGACTGCTACAATGAGCAGTCCTTC.

In regard to this clonotype: The missing conserved phenylalanine or tryptophan at the end of this CDR3 makes a read error likely. V gene TRBV10-3 combines with J gene TRBJ1-1, with 10 bases aligning to TRBD1. Germline V CDR1 and CDR2: ENHRY, SYGVKD. This CDR3 spans 16 amino acids. The CDR3: CVISYDSGQGGTEAFL. The CDR3 coding sequence is TGTGTCATCAGTTACGATAGTGGACAGGGGGGGACTGAAGCTTTCCTT.

Regarding this clonotype: A much larger clone differs from this one at a single base, so this may be a read error. The V gene is TRBV29-1, the J gene TRBJ2-5, with TRBD1 identical over 8 bases. Germline CDR1 reads SQVTM; CDR2 reads ANQGSEA. This CDR3 comprises 18 residues. V gave up 5 bases and J gave up 4 bases; unmatched junction bases: 21. In nucleotides, the CDR3 is TGCAGCGTTTGGGGGGAGACAGGGGAACTGGTAGTTGGAGAGACCCAGTACTTC. It codes for CSVWGETGELVVGETQYF.

Details on this clonotype: A much larger clone lies one base from this, so it may be a read error. The chain is built from TRBV5-4 and TRBJ2-7, with D unclear. In germline, CDR1 is SGHNT, CDR2 YYREEE (reference sequence). The CDR3 length is 14 residues. The CDR3 DNA is TGTGCCAGCAGCGCCGACACTTTCTCCTACGAGCAGCACTTC. Translated, it gives CASSADTFSYEQHF.

The rearrangement uses TRBV10-3 and TRBJ2-7; maybe TRBD2 (5 bases). Trimming pared 6 bases from V and 3 bases from J, leaving 12 bases between. The CDR3 totals 13 residues. CDR1 is ENHRY, CDR2 SYGVKD, per germline. CDR3: CAIRLRRSYEQYF. The DNA of the CDR3 is TGTGCCATCAGACTAAGGAGGAGCTACGAGCAGTACTTC.

On this clonotype: One end of the junction is discordant with germline, which a read error may explain. The chain carries TRBV6-6 and TRBJ2-5; weak D call: TRBD1 (6 bases). This CDR3 spans 14 amino acids. The germline V gene encodes CDR1 MNHNY and CDR2 SVGAGI (reference sequence). CDR3 loop: CASSFRNRAETQYF. In nucleotides, the CDR3 is TGTGCCAGCAGTTTCCGGAACAGGGCAGAGACTCAGTACTTC.

Only a few counts were recorded for this clonotype. One end of the junction fails to match germline, which may point to a read error. The V call is TRBV6-6, the J call TRBJ2-1; TRBD2 agrees at 7 bases. This CDR3 has 17 residues. Germline CDR1 reads MNHNY; CDR2 reads SVGAGI (reference sequence). The CDR3 sequence: CASSYRPWGGPNNGQFF. The DNA of the CDR3 is TGTGCCAGCAGTTACCGACCGTGGGGGGGTCCCAACAATGGGCAGTTCTTC.

Concerning this clonotype itself: This may be a read error: a much more frequent sequence differs by one nucleotide. This sequence joins TRBV4-3 and TRBJ2-3; D possibly uses TRBD1 or TRBD2 (5 bases each). This CDR3 region has 17 residues. CDR1 LGHNA and CDR2 YSLEER come from the germline V gene. CDR3 in amino acids: CASSQDFGASFTYTQYF. Written as DNA, the CDR3 is TGCGCCAGCAGCCAAGATTTCGGGGCTAGTTTCACATATACGCAGTATTTT.

This clonotype was detected a few times. V is TRBV28 and J is TRBJ2-3; D is uncertain. The germline V gene encodes CDR1 MDHEN and CDR2 SYDVKM. V was cut by 5 bases and J by 6 bases, with 18 bases left in between. CDR3 length: 15 residues. The CDR3 nucleotides are TGTGCCAGCAGTGAGCCGAGGCTGGGATCGGATACGCAGTATTTT. It codes for CASSEPRLGSDTQYF.

This clonotype was detected only a few times. This sequence joins TRBV5-6 and TRBJ2-3; 7 bases line up with TRBD1. CDR1 is SGHDT, CDR2 YYEEEE, per germline. The CDR3 covers 14 residues. Trimming took 4 bases from V and 4 from J; bases not matched to a gene: 6. The CDR3 is CASSVTGLADTQYF. The CDR3 DNA follows: TGTGCCAGCAGCGTGACAGGGTTGGCAGATACGCAGTATTTT.

V is TRBV4-2 and J is TRBJ1-1; tentatively, D is TRBD1 (6 bases). This CDR3 region has 16 residues. Germline CDR1 reads LGHNA; CDR2 reads YNFKEQ. The ends were cut back, 4 bases at V and 8 bases at J, with 23 bases in the middle. The CDR3 is CASSPSEGRGATEAFF. The CDR3 DNA is TGTGCCAGCAGCCCATCGGAAGGTCGGGGGGCCACGGAAGCTTTCTTT.

In the case of this clonotype: An end of the junction does not agree with germline; a read error may underlie this. The chain links TRBV30 to TRBJ2-7; no definite D call. CDR1 and CDR2 (germline): GTSNPN, SVGIG (reference sequence). The CDR3 totals 12 residues. CDR3: CSWSAVSYEQYF. The CDR3 bases are TGTTCCTGGAGTGCTGTCAGCTACGAGCAGTACTTC.

V usage is TRBV6-5 and J usage is TRBJ2-3; 10 positions match TRBD2. The trim removed 2 bases at V and 0 bases at J, leaving 5 bases unmatched. Germline V lookup: CDR1 MNHEY, CDR2 SVGAGI. The CDR3 covers 17 residues. The CDR3 DNA reads as TGTGCCAGCAGTTACGAGCGGGGGGGGAGTAGCACAGATACGCAGTATTTT. It specifies CASSYERGGSSTDTQYF.